These 8 T cell receptor beta chains were sequenced from one sample in a study of identical twins. TCRdb reprocessed the 5' RACE reads with MiXCR, giving one entry per CDR3 protein. The sample includes 400,000 to 500,000 distinct CDR3 sequences, around 18% of them seen just once. The sample was naive T cells sorted from blood. These receptors originate from a man aged 50 to 60 in good health.

In this sample, this clonotype turned up a few times. The chain recombines TRBV10-3 with TRBJ2-1; 10 bases match TRBD1. Germline trimming cut 0 bases from V and 0 bases from J; bases unmatched to any gene: 8. CDR3 length: 19 amino acids. Germline loops: CDR1 ENHRY, CDR2 SYGVKD. CDR3: CAISESGQGSFSSYNEQFF. For the CDR3, the DNA is TGTGCCATCAGTGAGTCGGGACAGGGGAGTTTTAGCTCCTACAATGAGCAGTTCTTC.

This clonotype has ten or more counts. J is TRBJ2-5 and V is TRBV11-2; possible D gene TRBD2, 7 bases. Per germline, CDR1 SGHAT and CDR2 FQNNGV. The length of the CDR3 is 14 residues. V was cut by 1 base and J by 7 bases, with 13 bases left in between. CDR3 loop: CASSLAGGKATQYF. The DNA for the CDR3 is TGTGCCAGCAGCTTAGCGGGGGGCAAGGCGACCCAGTACTTC.

The chain employs TRBV13 and TRBJ2-1; 8 positions match TRBD2. The CDR3 length is 13 residues. Germline-derived CDR1 and CDR2 are PRHDT and FYEKMQ (reference sequence). J was trimmed by 8 bases and V by 3 bases; bases with no gene match: 3. The CDR3: CASSFGGADEQFF. The CDR3 bases are TGTGCCAGCAGCTTCGGGGGGGCGGATGAGCAGTTCTTC.

This clonotype was detected ten times or more. This CDR3 is CASSLVGPRGGKLFF. CDR3 nucleotide sequence: TGTGCCAGCAGCCTTGTGGGACCTCGAGGGGGAAAACTGTTTTTT. This chain uses TRBV12-3 or TRBV12-4 with TRBJ1-4; TRBD1 is a possible D gene (6 bases). The V end was cut by 6 bases, the J end by 10 bases, with 21 bases between. This CDR3 region has 15 residues.

This clonotype occurred many times. The CDR3 sequence: CAISERQVWGEAFF. The CDR3 DNA follows: TGTGCCATCAGTGAAAGACAGGTCTGGGGTGAAGCTTTCTTT. The chain couples TRBV10-3 to TRBJ1-1, with D perhaps TRBD1 (6 bases). The CDR3 is 14 residues long. The V and J ends lost 3 bases and 7 bases respectively, with 15 bases between them. Germline V lookup: CDR1 ENHRY, CDR2 SYGVKD.

This chain links TRBV7-3 with TRBJ2-2; D gene uncertain. Germline V gene lookup returns CDR1 SGHTA and CDR2 FQGTGA. The CDR3 has 14 residues. Trimming cost V 1 base and J 7 bases, with 10 bases left between them. The CDR3 here is CASSLIGKVGELFF. The CDR3 DNA reads TGTGCCAGCAGCTTAATTGGGAAGGTCGGGGAGCTGTTTTTT.

The chain is built from TRBV5-1 and TRBJ1-4; a weak D match, TRBD1 (5 bases). The V and J ends lost 0 bases and 5 bases respectively, with 14 bases between them. The V gene's germline CDR1 is SGHRS and CDR2 YFSETQ. This CDR3 has 16 residues. The CDR3 coding sequence is TGCGCCAGCAGCTTGGCCCCCGGGGCGAAGAATGAAAAACTGTTTTTT. Encoded protein: CASSLAPGAKNEKLFF.

This clonotype was found many times. The chain links TRBV20-1 to TRBJ1-2, with D possibly TRBD1 on 6 matching bases. The CDR3 extends over 15 amino acids. In germline, CDR1 is DFQATT, CDR2 SNEGSKA (reference sequence). V lost 0 bases to trimming and J lost 4 bases, with 15 bases between them. Written as DNA, the CDR3 is TGCAGTGCTAGAGATCCCAGGGGTGCGCGCTATGGCTACACCTTC. This encodes CSARDPRGARYGYTF.